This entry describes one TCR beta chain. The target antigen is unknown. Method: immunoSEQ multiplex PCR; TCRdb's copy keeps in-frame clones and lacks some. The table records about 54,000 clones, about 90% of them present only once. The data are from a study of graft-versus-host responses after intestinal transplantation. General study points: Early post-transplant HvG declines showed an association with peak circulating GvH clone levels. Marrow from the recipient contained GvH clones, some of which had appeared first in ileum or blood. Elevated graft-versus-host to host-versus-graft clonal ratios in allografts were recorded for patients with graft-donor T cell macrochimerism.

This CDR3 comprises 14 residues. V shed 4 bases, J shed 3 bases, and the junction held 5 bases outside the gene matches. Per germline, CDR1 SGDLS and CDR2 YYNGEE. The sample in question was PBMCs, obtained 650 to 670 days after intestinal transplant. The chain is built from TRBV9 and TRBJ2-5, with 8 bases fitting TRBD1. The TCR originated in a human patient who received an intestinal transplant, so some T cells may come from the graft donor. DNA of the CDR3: TGTGCCAGCAGCATCAGGGGGCGTGAAGAGACCCAGTACTTC. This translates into CASSIRGREETQYF.